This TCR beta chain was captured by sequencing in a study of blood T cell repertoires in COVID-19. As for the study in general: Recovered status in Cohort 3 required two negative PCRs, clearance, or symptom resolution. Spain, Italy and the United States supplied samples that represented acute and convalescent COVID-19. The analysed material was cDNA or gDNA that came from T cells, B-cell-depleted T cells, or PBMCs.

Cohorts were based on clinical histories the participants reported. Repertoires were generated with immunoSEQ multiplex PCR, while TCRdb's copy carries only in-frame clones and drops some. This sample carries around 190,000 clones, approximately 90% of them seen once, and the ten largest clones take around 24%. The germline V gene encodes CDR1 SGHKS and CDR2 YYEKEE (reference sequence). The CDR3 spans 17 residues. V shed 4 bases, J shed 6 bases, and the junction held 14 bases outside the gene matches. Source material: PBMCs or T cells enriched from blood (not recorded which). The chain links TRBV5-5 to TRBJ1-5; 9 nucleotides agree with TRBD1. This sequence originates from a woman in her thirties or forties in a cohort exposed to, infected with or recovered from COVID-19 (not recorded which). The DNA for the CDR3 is TGTGCCAGCAGCCTCAACCGGGACAGGGTCGGCAGTCAGCCCCAGCATTTT. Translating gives CASSLNRDRVGSQPQHF.